This T cell receptor (beta chain) was sequenced for a study of neurological immune-mediated disorders. The study built unsorted libraries from 2 million PBMCs kept at -80 C. Concerning this clonotype: Its specificity is not known.

The cDNA was produced through 5'RACE with 10-nucleotide random UMIs. Via MiXCR, TCRdb re-called the 5' RACE reads, giving one row per CDR3 protein. The top ten clones hold around 1.8% of a sample with more than 70,000 distinct CDR3 sequences, about a tenth of them seen once. Study observations and caveats: Multiple sclerosis patients had less TCR clonal expansion than even healthy controls, unlike HTLV-1-associated myelopathy. No sharing of CDR3 amino acid sequences was observed among expanded clones across subjects, suggesting private repertoires in all groups.

V was shortened by 7 bases and J by 8 bases, with 17 bases between the two germline ends. CDR3 length: 12 amino acids. The germline CDR1 and CDR2 sequences are SQVTM and ANQGSEA. The TCR originated in a man aged 35 to 55 in good health. This chain links TRBV29-1 with TRBJ1-2, with D possibly matching TRBD1 (6 bases). Sequencing used PBMCs. CDR3 nucleotides: TGCAGCGCCGCTGGCGGACAGAGAGGCTACACCTTC. It encodes CSAAGGQRGYTF.